Below, 10 T cell receptor beta chains from the same sample are listed, as sequenced in a study of Graves' ophthalmopathy and Graves' hyperthyroidism. CDR3 regions of TCR beta were amplified from RNA transcripts. Investigators did first-round RT-PCR with HTBI primers, then second-round multiplex PCR. One entry per CDR3 protein results from TCRdb running MiXCR on the multiplex PCR reads. The repertoire consists of 500,000 to 700,000 distinct CDR3 sequences, with under 45% occurring once and the leading ten covering around 4%. Source material: peripheral blood or thyroid tissue (not recorded which). The receptors come from an adult man with Graves' hyperthyroidism.

This clonotype has ten or more counts. This chain links TRBV9 with TRBJ1-6, with 10 positions matching TRBD1. Germline V gene lookup returns CDR1 SGDLS and CDR2 YYNGEE. The CDR3 covers 14 residues. The V gene end was trimmed by 3 bases and the J gene end by 9 bases; junction bases not matched to a gene: 3. CDR3: CASSATGGGSPLHF. As DNA, the CDR3 is TGTGCCAGCAGCGCGACAGGGGGCGGTTCACCCCTCCACTTT.

The rearrangement links TRBV20-1 to TRBJ2-3; D uncertain. Per germline, CDR1 DFQATT and CDR2 SNEGSKA (reference sequence). CDR3 size: 12 residues. The ends were cut back, 0 bases at V and 3 bases at J, with 4 bases in the middle. CDR3 residues: CSARDKTDTQYF. DNA for the CDR3: TGCAGTGCTAGAGACAAGACAGATACGCAGTATTTT.

This clonotype has at least ten counts. The chain combines TRBV29-1 with TRBJ1-4; 10 positions agree with TRBD1. Per the germline V gene, CDR1 is SQVTM and CDR2 is ANQGSEA. Germline trimming cut 6 bases from V and 7 bases from J; bases unmatched to any gene: 8. The CDR3 runs 14 residues. Here the CDR3 reads CSVGDRGRGEKLFF. In DNA form, the CDR3 reads TGCAGCGTGGGGGACAGGGGTCGGGGTGAAAAACTGTTTTTT.

About this clonotype: Its ends do not fully match the called genes, so a read error is possible. This chain joins TRBV10-3 and TRBJ2-6; possible D gene TRBD1, 6 bases. CDR1 ENHRY and CDR2 SYGVKD come from the germline V gene. The CDR3 sequence is 16 residues long. CDR3 residues: CAISDPDKAGDNVLTF. The CDR3 bases are TGTGCCATCAGTGACCCGGATAAGGCAGGGGACAACGTCCTGACTTTC.

This chain joins TRBV28 and TRBJ1-5; D possibly corresponds to TRBD1 (5 bases). Trimming shortened V by 10 bases and J by 3 bases, and 16 bases separated the two germline ends. The CDR3 is 14 amino acids. Germline loops: CDR1 MDHEN, CDR2 SYDVKM. CDR3 bases: TGTGCCACCTCTCGGGGCAATCTCAATCAGCCCCAGCATTTT. Amino acid sequence: CATSRGNLNQPQHF.

Many counts were recorded for this clonotype. The V gene is TRBV2, the J gene TRBJ2-7; D is possibly TRBD1 or TRBD2 (5 bases each). Germline V gene data show CDR1 as SNHLY and CDR2 as FYNNEI. This CDR3 is 13 amino acids long. The V gene lost 3 bases and the J gene lost 6 bases, with 12 bases spanning the gap. DNA for the CDR3: TGTGCCAGCAGTGATTCCAGGGACGGCGAGCAGTACTTC. Translated, it gives CASSDSRDGEQYF.

V gene TRBV10-3 combines with J gene TRBJ1-5; D is possibly TRBD1 (6 bases). Per germline, CDR1 ENHRY and CDR2 SYGVKD. Deletions cut 4 bases from V and 11 bases from J, with 24 bases between. The CDR3 runs 16 residues. CDR3 DNA: TGTGCCATCAGTGTGACTAGCGGGGGGCTTCAAGAGACCCAGCATTTT. Translated: CAISVTSGGLQETQHF.

The chain recombines TRBV2 with TRBJ1-3, with TRBD1 matching 10 bases. CDR1 and CDR2 (germline): SNHLY, FYNNEI. V lost 1 base to trimming and J lost 0 bases; unmatched junction nucleotides: 3. The CDR3 is 17 amino acids. CDR3 bases: TGTGCCAGCAGTGAAGAATGGACAGGGGGCTCTGGAAACACCATATATTTT. Protein product: CASSEEWTGGSGNTIYF.

The V call is TRBV13, the J call TRBJ2-1; D is unresolved. The CDR3 has 12 residues. The germline gives CDR1 PRHDT, CDR2 FYEKMQ (reference sequence). The germline V and J ends were trimmed by 5 bases and 8 bases, with 10 bases remaining between them. CDR3 coding DNA: TGTGCCAGCAGCCCAGATATCGATGAGCAGTTCTTC. Its translation is CASSPDIDEQFF.

A single count supports this clonotype. V gene TRBV7-9 combines with J gene TRBJ2-2; D is unclear. The CDR3 runs 14 residues. Germline CDR1 reads SEHNR; CDR2 reads FQNEAQ (reference sequence). V lost 0 bases and J 8 bases, leaving 10 bases between the germline ends. The CDR3 spells CASSLAVSRGELFF. CDR3 coding DNA: TGTGCCAGCAGCTTAGCCGTTAGCCGAGGGGAGCTGTTTTTT.